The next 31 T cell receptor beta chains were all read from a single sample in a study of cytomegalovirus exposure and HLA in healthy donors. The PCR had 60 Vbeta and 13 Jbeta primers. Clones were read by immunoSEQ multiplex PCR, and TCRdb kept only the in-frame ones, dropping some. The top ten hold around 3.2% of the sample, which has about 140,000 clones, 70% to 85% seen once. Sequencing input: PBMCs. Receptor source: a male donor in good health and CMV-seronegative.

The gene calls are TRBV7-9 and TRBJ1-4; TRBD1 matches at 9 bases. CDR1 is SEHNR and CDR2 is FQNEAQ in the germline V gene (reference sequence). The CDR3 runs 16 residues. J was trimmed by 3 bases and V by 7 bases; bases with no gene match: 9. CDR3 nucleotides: TGTGCCAGCACTCTCTCCGGGACAGGGTCTAATGAAAAACTGTTTTTT. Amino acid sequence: CASTLSGTGSNEKLFF.

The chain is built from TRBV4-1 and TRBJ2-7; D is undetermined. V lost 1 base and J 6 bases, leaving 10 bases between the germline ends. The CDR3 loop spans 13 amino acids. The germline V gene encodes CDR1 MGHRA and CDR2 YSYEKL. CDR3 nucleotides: TGCGCCAGCAGCCAAGCGCAGGCTGCCGAGCAGTACTTC. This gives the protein CASSQAQAAEQYF.

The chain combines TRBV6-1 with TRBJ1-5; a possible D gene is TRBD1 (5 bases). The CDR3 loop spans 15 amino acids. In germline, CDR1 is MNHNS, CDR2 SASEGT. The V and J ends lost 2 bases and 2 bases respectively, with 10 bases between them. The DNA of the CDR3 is TGTGCCAGCAGTGAATGGGGCGCGGGCAATCAGCCCCAGCATTTT. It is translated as CASSEWGAGNQPQHF.

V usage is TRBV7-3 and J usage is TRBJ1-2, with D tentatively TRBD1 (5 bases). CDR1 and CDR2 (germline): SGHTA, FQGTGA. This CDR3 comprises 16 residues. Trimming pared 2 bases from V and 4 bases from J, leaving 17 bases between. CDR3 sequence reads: CASSLGPSGGAYGYTF. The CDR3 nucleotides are TGTGCCAGCAGCTTAGGCCCCTCAGGAGGGGCCTATGGCTACACCTTC.

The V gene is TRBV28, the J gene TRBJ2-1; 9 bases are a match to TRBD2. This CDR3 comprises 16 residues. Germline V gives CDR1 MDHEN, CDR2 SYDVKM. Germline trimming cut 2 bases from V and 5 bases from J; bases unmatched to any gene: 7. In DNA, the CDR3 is TGTGCCAGCAGTTTAGTGAGCGGGAGGTCCCACAATGAGCAGTTCTTC. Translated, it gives CASSLVSGRSHNEQFF.

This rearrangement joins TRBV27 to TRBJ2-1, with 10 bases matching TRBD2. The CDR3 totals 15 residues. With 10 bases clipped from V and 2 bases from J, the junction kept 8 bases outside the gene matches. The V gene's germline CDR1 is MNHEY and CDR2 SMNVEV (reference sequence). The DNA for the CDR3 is TGTGCCACCGTCCGGAGCGGGAGGGCCTACAATGAGCAGTTCTTC. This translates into CATVRSGRAYNEQFF.

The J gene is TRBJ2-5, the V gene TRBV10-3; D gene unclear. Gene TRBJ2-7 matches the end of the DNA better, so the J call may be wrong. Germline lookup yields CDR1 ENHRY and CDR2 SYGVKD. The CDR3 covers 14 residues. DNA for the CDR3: TGTGCCATCAGTGCGCTACAGTACTCCTACGAGCAGTACTTC. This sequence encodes CAISALQYSYEQYF.

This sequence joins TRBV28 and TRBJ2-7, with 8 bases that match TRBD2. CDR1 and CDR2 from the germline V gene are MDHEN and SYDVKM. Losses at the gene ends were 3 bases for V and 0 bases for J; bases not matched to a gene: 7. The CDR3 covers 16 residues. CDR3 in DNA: TGTGCCAGCAGTTTTAGCCTAGCGGGCCTCTCCTACGAGCAGTACTTC. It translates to CASSFSLAGLSYEQYF.

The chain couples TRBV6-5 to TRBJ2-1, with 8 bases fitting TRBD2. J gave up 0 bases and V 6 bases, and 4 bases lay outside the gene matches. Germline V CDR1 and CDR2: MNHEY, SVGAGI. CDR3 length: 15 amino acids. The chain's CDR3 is CASRDSGNSYNEQFF. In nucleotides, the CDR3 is TGTGCCAGCAGGGATAGCGGGAACTCCTACAATGAGCAGTTCTTC.

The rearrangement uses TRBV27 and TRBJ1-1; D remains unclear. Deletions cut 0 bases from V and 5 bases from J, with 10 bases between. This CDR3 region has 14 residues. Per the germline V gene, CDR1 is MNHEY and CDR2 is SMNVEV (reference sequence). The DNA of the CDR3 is TGTGCCAGCAGTTTATCCCGGGTGGTTACTGAAGCTTTCTTT. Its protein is CASSLSRVVTEAFF.

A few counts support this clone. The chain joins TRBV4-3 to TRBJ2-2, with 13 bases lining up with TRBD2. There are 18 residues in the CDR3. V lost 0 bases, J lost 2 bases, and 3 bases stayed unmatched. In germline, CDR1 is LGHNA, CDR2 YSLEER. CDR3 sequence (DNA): TGCGCCAGCAGCCAAGAACTAGCGGGGGGGGGAAACACCGGGGAGCTGTTTTTT. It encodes CASSQELAGGGNTGELFF.

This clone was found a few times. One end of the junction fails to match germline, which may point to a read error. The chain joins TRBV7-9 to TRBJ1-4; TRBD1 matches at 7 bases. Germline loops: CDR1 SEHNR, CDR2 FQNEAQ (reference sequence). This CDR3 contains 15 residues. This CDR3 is CSSSVDRESSEKLFF. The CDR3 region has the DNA TGTTCCAGCAGCGTTGACAGGGAATCGAGTGAAAAACTGTTTTTT.

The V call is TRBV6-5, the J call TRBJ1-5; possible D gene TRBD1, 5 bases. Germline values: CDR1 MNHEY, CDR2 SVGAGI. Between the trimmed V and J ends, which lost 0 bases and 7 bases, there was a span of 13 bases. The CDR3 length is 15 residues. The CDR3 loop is CASSYSTGGEQPQHF. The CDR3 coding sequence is TGTGCCAGCAGTTACTCGACCGGAGGGGAACAGCCCCAGCATTTT.

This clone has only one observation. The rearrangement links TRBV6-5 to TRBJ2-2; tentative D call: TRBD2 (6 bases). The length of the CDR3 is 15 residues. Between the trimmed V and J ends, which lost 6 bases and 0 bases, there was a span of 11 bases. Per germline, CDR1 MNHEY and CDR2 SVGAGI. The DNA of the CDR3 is TGTGCCAGCAGCCCTGGGGAGGCGAACACCGGGGAGCTGTTTTTT. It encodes CASSPGEANTGELFF.

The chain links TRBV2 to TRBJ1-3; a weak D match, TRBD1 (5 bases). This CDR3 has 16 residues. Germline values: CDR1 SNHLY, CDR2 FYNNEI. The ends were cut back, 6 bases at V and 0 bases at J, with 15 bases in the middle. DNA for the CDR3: TGTGCCAGCAGCCGGGACTTACCCCCCTCTGGAAACACCATATATTTT. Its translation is CASSRDLPPSGNTIYF.

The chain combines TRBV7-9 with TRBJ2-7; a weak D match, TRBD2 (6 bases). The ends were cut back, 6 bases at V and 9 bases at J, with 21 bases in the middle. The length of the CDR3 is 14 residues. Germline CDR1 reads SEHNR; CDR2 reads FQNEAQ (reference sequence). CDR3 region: CASRSGDPVSGQYF. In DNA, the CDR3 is TGTGCCAGCAGATCGGGGGACCCGGTTTCCGGGCAGTACTTC.

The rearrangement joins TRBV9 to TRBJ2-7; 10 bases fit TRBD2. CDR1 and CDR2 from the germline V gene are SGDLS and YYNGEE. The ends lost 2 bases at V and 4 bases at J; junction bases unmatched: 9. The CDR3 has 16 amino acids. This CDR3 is CASSVTGTSAHYEQYF. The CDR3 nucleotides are TGTGCCAGCAGCGTTACCGGGACTAGCGCCCATTACGAGCAGTACTTC.

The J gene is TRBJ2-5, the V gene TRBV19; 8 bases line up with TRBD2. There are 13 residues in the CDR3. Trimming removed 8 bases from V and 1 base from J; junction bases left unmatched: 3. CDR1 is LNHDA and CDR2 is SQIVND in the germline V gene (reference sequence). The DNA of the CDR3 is TGTGCCAGTGCCGGGACTAGCCAAGAGACCCAGTACTTC. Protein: CASAGTSQETQYF. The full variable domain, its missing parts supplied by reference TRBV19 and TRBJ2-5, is DGGITQSPKYLFRKEGQNVTLSCEQNLNHDAMYWYRQDPGQGLRLIYYSQIVNDFQKGDIAEGYSVSREKKESFPLTVTSAQKNPTAFYLCASAGTSQETQYFGPGTRLLVL.

For the CDR3, the DNA is TGTGCCAGCAGCCTTGGACTAGCGACCTACAATGAGCAGTTCTTC. Protein sequence: CASSLGLATYNEQFF. The chain employs TRBV7-9 and TRBJ2-1; 9 nucleotides align to TRBD2. CDR1 is SEHNR, CDR2 FQNEAQ, per germline (reference sequence). This CDR3 has 15 residues. Trimming removed 5 bases from V and 2 bases from J; junction bases left unmatched: 4.

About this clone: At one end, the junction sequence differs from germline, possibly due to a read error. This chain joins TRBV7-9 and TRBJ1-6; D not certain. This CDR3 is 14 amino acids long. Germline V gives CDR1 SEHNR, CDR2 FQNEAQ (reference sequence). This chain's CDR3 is CSSSSAGYNSPLHF. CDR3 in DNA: TGTTCCAGCAGCTCCGCGGGGTACAATTCACCCCTCCACTTT.

CDR3 DNA sequence: TGTGCCAGCAGTTTATCCCTAGCGGGGGGGCCGAGTTTAGAGACCCAGTACTTC. This sequence encodes CASSLSLAGGPSLETQYF. The chain uses TRBV27 and TRBJ2-5, with 12 bases identical to TRBD2. The CDR3 totals 18 residues. The V gene's germline CDR1 is MNHEY and CDR2 SMNVEV (reference sequence). V was clipped by 0 bases and J by 4 bases; unmatched bases: 9.

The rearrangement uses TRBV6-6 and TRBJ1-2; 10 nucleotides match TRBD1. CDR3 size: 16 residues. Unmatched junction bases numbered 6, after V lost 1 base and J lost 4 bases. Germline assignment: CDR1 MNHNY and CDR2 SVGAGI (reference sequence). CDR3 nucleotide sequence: TGTGCCAGCAGTTACTTGACAGGGGGCATTGTCTATGGCTACACCTTC. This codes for CASSYLTGGIVYGYTF.

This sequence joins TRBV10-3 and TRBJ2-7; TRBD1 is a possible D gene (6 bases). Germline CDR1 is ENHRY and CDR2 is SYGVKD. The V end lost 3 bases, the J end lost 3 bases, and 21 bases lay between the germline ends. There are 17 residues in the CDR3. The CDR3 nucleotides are TGTGCCATCAGTGATACATTTGGACAGAGAGCCTTCTACGAGCAGTACTTC. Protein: CAISDTFGQRAFYEQYF.

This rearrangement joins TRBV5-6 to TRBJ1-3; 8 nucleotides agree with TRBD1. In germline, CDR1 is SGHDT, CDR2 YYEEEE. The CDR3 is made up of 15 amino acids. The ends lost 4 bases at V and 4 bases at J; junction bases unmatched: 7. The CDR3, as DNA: TGTGCCAGCAGCAGAAACAGGGGGACGGGAAACACCATATATTTT. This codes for CASSRNRGTGNTIYF.

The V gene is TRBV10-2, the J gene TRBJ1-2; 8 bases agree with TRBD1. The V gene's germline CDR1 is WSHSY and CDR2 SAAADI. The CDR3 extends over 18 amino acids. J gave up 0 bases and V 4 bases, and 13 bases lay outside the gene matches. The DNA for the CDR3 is TGCGCCAGCAGTGGGGAAAGGACAGGGAGTACCACTAACTATGGCTACACCTTC. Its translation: CASSGERTGSTTNYGYTF.

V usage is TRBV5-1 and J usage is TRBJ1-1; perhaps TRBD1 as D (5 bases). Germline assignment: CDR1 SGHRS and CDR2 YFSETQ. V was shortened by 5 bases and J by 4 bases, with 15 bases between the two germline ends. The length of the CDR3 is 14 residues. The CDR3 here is CASRQTGGTTEAFF. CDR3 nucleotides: TGCGCCAGCAGACAAACCGGGGGGACCACTGAAGCTTTCTTT.

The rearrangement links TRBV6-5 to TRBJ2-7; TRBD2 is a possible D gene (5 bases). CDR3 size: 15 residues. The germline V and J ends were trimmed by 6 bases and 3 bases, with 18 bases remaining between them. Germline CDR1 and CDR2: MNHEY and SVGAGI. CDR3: CASSKDGRENYEQYF. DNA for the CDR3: TGTGCCAGCAGCAAAGACGGCCGGGAAAACTACGAGCAGTACTTC.

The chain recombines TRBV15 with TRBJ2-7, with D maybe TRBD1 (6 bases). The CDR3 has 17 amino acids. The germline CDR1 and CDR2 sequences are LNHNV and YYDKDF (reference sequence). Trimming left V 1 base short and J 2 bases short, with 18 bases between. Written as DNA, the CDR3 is TGTGCCACCAGCAGAGCAGAGGGGGAATACGTTACCTACGAGCAGTACTTC. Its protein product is CATSRAEGEYVTYEQYF.

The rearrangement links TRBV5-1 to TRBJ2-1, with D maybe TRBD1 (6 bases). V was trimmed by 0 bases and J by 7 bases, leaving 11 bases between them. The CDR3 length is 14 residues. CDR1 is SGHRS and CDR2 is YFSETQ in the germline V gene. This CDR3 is CASSLESGVNEQFF. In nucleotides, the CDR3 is TGCGCCAGCAGCTTGGAGTCAGGGGTGAATGAGCAGTTCTTC.

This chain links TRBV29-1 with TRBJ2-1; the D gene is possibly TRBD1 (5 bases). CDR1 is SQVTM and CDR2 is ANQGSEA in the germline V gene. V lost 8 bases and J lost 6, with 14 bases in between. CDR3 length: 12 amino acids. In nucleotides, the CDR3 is TGCAGCTACCTGGGGCTTCTCAATGAGCAGTTCTTC. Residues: CSYLGLLNEQFF.

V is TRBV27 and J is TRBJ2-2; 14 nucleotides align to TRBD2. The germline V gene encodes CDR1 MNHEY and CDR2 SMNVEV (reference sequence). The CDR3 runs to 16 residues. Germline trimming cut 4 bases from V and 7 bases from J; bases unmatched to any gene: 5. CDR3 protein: CASSYGTSGGLGELFF. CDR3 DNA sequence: TGTGCCAGCAGTTACGGGACTAGCGGGGGCCTCGGGGAGCTGTTTTTT.